The 4 T cell receptor beta chains below were found in one sample sequenced in a study of T cells in Graves' hyperthyroidism and ophthalmopathy. The TCR beta CDR3 regions underwent amplification using RNA transcripts as the source. The HTBI primer set served for first-round RT-PCR of the TCR CDR3. TCRdb recomputed calls from the multiplex PCR reads with MiXCR, one row per CDR3 protein. The sample shows approximately 330,000 distinct CDR3 sequences, roughly 13% of them seen only once. The sample was blood. The receptors originated from a woman in her thirties or forties with Graves' ophthalmopathy.

This clonotype was detected ten times or more. In DNA form, the CDR3 reads TGTGCCACCAGTGACACAGGGTCTAGCACAGATACGCAGTATTTT. This codes for CATSDTGSSTDTQYF. V usage is TRBV24-1 and J usage is TRBJ2-3; D is possibly TRBD1 (6 bases). Trimming removed 4 bases from V and 0 bases from J, with 10 bases in between. The CDR3 covers 15 residues. In germline, CDR1 is KGHDR, CDR2 SFDVKD.

The rearrangement uses TRBV10-3 and TRBJ1-2; no firm D call. Trimming cost V 1 base and J 3 bases, with 15 bases left between them. This CDR3 has 16 residues. Looked up from germline, CDR1 is ENHRY and CDR2 is SYGVKD. The CDR3 is CAISEFEGYFDYGYTF. As DNA, the CDR3 is TGTGCCATCAGTGAGTTCGAAGGGTATTTCGACTATGGCTACACCTTC.

This clonotype was seen at least ten times. The J gene is TRBJ1-6, the V gene TRBV12-3 or TRBV12-4, with 7 bases matching TRBD1. V trimming: 1 base; J trimming: 7 bases; junction bases outside the gene matches: 4. The CDR3 is 15 residues long. The DNA for the CDR3 is TGTGCCAGCAGTTTAGTAGGGACAGTAAATTCACCCCTCCACTTT. As protein: CASSLVGTVNSPLHF.

This clonotype was recorded at least ten times. The V and J genes are TRBV20-1 and TRBJ1-1; TRBD1 matches 7 bases. Germline CDR1 reads DFQATT; CDR2 reads SNEGSKA (reference sequence). The CDR3 consists of 15 residues. J lost 0 bases, V lost 5 bases, and 9 bases had no gene match. CDR3 sequence reads: CSAYEGGRVNTEAFF. CDR3 sequence (DNA): TGCAGTGCTTATGAAGGGGGCCGGGTGAACACTGAAGCTTTCTTT.